This is a list of T cell receptor beta chains from one sample in a study of CD8 T cells in Susac syndrome. TCRdb reprocessed the immunoSEQ multiplex PCR reads with MiXCR, giving one entry per CDR3 protein. The sample holds more than 130,000 distinct CDR3 sequences; around 94% are singletons and the top ten take approximately 0.25%. The material sequenced was CD8+ T cells from PBMCs. Receptors were obtained from a human donor in good health. Each CDR3 is given with its conserved first and last residue. D genes are given only for firm matches. Not every row has a clone size; where given, it reads once, few, many or a size class.

V: TRBV29-1
D: .
size: .
J: TRBJ1-1
CDR3: CSVEIVRPEAFF
DNA: TGCAGCGTTGAAATCGTGAGGCCTGAAGCTTTCTTT

V: TRBV7-9
D: .
size: .
J: TRBJ1-1
CDR3: CASSGWEGGSTEAFF
DNA: TGTGCCAGCAGCGGCTGGGAGGGCGGAAGCACTGAAGCTTTCTTT

V: TRBV19
D: .
size: once
J: TRBJ1-1
CDR3: CASSIPGPNTEAFF
DNA: TGTGCCAGTAGTATACCAGGGCCGAACACTGAAGCTTTCTTT

V: TRBV29-1
D: .
size: .
J: TRBJ2-7
CDR3: CSVTGTPSQEQYF
DNA: TGCAGCGTTACCGGGACACCGTCTCAGGAGCAGTACTTC

V: TRBV5-4
D: TRBD2
size: .
J: TRBJ2-1
CDR3: CASSLAVGLATYNEQFF
DNA: TGTGCCAGCAGCTTGGCCGTGGGACTAGCAACCTACAATGAGCAGTTCTTC

V: TRBV27
D: .
size: .
J: TRBJ2-3
CDR3: CASTRPGTDTQYF
DNA: TGTGCCAGCACTCGCCCCGGCACAGATACGCAGTATTTT

V: TRBV28
D: .
size: .
J: TRBJ1-2
CDR3: CASSGTGAYGYTF
DNA: TGTGCCAGCAGTGGGACGGGCGCTTATGGCTACACCTTC

V: TRBV6-2/TRBV6-3
D: TRBD2
size: .
J: TRBJ2-7
CDR3: CASSYGLAYEQYF
DNA: TGTGCCAGCAGTTATGGACTAGCCTACGAGCAGTACTTC

V: TRBV28
D: TRBD1
size: once
J: TRBJ2-7
CDR3: CASSPGTGMYEQYF
DNA: TGTGCCAGCAGTCCCGGGACAGGGATGTACGAGCAGTACTTC

V: TRBV12-3/TRBV12-4
D: .
size: .
J: TRBJ1-3
CDR3: CASSPWTAGNTIYF
DNA: TGTGCCAGCAGCCCCTGGACAGCTGGAAACACCATATATTTT

V: TRBV28
D: .
size: once
J: TRBJ1-2
CDR3: CASSFGGTFNYGYTF
DNA: TGTGCCAGCAGTTTTGGGGGGACATTCAACTATGGCTACACCTTC

V: TRBV30
D: TRBD1
size: .
J: TRBJ1-1
CDR3: CASARGQPMNTEAFF
DNA: TGTGCCTCTGCGAGGGGACAGCCTATGAACACTGAAGCTTTCTTT

V: TRBV5-4
D: .
size: .
J: TRBJ2-3
CDR3: CASSLMGDPTDTQYF
DNA: TGTGCCAGCAGCTTGATGGGAGACCCCACAGATACGCAGTATTTT

V: TRBV29-1
D: TRBD1
size: .
J: TRBJ2-4
CDR3: CSVYTGVESDIQYF
DNA: TGCAGCGTCTACACAGGGGTTGAGAGTGACATTCAGTACTTC

V: TRBV20-1
D: .
size: once
J: TRBJ2-7
CDR3: CSVRAGGTAYEQYF
DNA: TGCAGCGTTAGGGCCGGTGGGACCGCATACGAGCAGTACTTC

V: TRBV11-1
D: .
size: .
J: TRBJ2-2
CDR3: CASSFTDTGELFF
DNA: TGTGCCAGCAGCTTTACAGACACCGGGGAGCTGTTTTTT

V: TRBV27
D: .
size: .
J: TRBJ2-4
CDR3: CASSLVFSAKNIQYF
DNA: TGTGCCAGCAGTTTAGTTTTTTCAGCCAAAAACATTCAGTACTTC

V: TRBV4-3
D: .
size: .
J: TRBJ2-1
CDR3: CASSQGGDYNEQFF
DNA: TGCGCCAGCAGCCAGGGCGGCGACTACAATGAGCAGTTCTTC

V: TRBV29-1
D: .
size: .
J: TRBJ1-1
CDR3: CSVWSGTEAFF
DNA: TGCAGCGTGTGGTCAGGGACTGAAGCTTTCTTT

V: TRBV4-2
D: .
size: .
J: TRBJ2-1
CDR3: CASSQSRQWGNEQFF
DNA: TGTGCCAGCAGCCAGTCCAGGCAGTGGGGCAATGAGCAGTTCTTC

V: TRBV27
D: .
size: .
J: TRBJ1-1
CDR3: CASSTGLRTEAFF
DNA: TGTGCCAGCAGTACCGGGCTACGCACTGAAGCTTTCTTT

V: TRBV15
D: .
size: .
J: TRBJ2-3
CDR3: CATSRDGLVTDTQYF
DNA: TGTGCCACCAGCAGAGATGGGCTAGTCACAGATACGCAGTATTTT

V: TRBV28
D: .
size: .
J: TRBJ2-3
CDR3: CASSLEQRTDTQYF
DNA: TGTGCCAGCAGTTTAGAACAGCGCACAGATACGCAGTATTTT

V: TRBV7-9
D: TRBD2
size: .
J: TRBJ2-5
CDR3: CASSLGVAGGHQETQYF
DNA: TGTGCCAGCAGCTTAGGGGTTGCGGGAGGTCACCAAGAGACCCAGTACTTC

V: TRBV2
D: TRBD2
size: few
J: TRBJ2-1
CDR3: CASRLAGGNEQFF
DNA: TGTGCCAGCCGACTAGCGGGAGGGAATGAGCAGTTCTTC

V: TRBV4-3
D: .
size: .
J: TRBJ1-5
CDR3: CASSQTTGNNQPQHF
DNA: TGCGCCAGCAGCCAGACGACAGGAAACAATCAGCCCCAGCATTTT

V: TRBV7-3
D: .
size: .
J: TRBJ2-7
CDR3: CASSSGIGVGEQYF
DNA: TGTGCCAGCAGCTCGGGCATAGGAGTAGGCGAGCAGTACTTC

V: TRBV29-1
D: TRBD1
size: .
J: TRBJ1-2
CDR3: CSLRTGYGYTF
DNA: TGCAGCCTGAGGACAGGGTATGGCTACACCTTC

V: TRBV6-2/TRBV6-3
D: .
size: .
J: TRBJ2-1
CDR3: CASTPTGILQEQFF
DNA: TGTGCCAGCACCCCCACAGGGATATTACAGGAGCAGTTCTTC

V: TRBV29-1
D: .
size: .
J: TRBJ1-1
CDR3: CSVDSPHTEAFF
DNA: TGCAGCGTTGATAGCCCCCACACTGAAGCTTTCTTT

V: TRBV28
D: .
size: .
J: TRBJ2-7
CDR3: CASSLEVGSWEQYF
DNA: TGTGCCAGCAGTTTGGAGGTTGGGTCTTGGGAGCAGTACTTC

V: TRBV11-2
D: TRBD2
size: .
J: TRBJ2-1
CDR3: CASGPFTGGYNEQFF
DNA: TGTGCCAGCGGACCCTTCACGGGAGGTTACAATGAGCAGTTCTTC

V: TRBV7-9
D: .
size: .
J: TRBJ1-4
CDR3: CAVGNEKLFF
DNA: TGTGCGGTGGGTAATGAAAAACTGTTTTTT

V: TRBV21-1
D: .
size: once
J: TRBJ2-7
CDR3: CASSKGEKYEQYF
DNA: TGTGCCAGCAGCAAAGGCGAGAAGTACGAGCAGTACTTC

V: TRBV20-1
D: TRBD2
size: .
J: TRBJ2-7
CDR3: CSARPGREGEMYEQYF
DNA: TGCAGTGCTAGACCGGGGAGGGAAGGAGAAATGTACGAGCAGTACTTC

V: TRBV20-1
D: .
size: .
J: TRBJ1-5
CDR3: CSASPTAAFNQPQHF
DNA: TGCAGTGCTTCCCCCACAGCCGCTTTTAATCAGCCCCAGCATTTT

V: TRBV28
D: .
size: .
J: TRBJ2-5
CDR3: CASSLQQETQYF
DNA: TGTGCCAGCAGTTTACAGCAAGAGACCCAGTACTTC

V: TRBV27
D: .
size: once
J: TRBJ1-5
CDR3: CASSFDVSWPQHF
DNA: TGTGCCAGCAGTTTTGATGTGTCTTGGCCCCAGCATTTT

V: TRBV5-6
D: .
size: .
J: TRBJ2-7
CDR3: CASKTRGDLSYEQYF
DNA: TGTGCCAGCAAAACCCGAGGCGACCTCTCCTACGAGCAGTACTTC

V: TRBV15
D: .
size: once
J: TRBJ1-1
CDR3: CATSPSALWTEAFF
DNA: TGTGCCACCAGCCCCTCGGCCCTGTGGACTGAAGCTTTCTTT